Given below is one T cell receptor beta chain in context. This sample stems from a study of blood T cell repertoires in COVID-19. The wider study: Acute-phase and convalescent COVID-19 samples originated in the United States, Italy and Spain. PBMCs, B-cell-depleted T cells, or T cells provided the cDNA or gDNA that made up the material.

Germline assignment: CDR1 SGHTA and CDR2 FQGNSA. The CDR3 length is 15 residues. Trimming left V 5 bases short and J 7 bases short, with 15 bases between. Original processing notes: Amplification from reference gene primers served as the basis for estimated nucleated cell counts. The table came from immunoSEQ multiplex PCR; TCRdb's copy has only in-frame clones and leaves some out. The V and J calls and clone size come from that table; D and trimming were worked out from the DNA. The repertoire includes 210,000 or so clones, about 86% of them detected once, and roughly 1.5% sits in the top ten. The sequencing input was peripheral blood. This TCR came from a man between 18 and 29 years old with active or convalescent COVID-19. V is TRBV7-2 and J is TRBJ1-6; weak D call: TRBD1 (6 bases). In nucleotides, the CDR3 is TGTGCCAGCAGCCCACCGGGACACCCAAATTCACCCCTCCACTTT. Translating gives CASSPPGHPNSPLHF.